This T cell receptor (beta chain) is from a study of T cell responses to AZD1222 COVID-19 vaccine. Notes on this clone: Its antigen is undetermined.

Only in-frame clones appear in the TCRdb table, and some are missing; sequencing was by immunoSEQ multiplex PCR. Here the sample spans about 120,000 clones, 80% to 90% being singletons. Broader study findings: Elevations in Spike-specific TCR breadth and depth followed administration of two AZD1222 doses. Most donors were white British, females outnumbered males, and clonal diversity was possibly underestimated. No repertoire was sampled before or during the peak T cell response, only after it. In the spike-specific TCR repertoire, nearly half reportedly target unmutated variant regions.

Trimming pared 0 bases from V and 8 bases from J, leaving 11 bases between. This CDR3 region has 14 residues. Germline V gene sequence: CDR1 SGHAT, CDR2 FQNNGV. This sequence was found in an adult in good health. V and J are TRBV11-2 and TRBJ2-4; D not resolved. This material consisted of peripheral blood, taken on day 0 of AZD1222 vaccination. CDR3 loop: CASSLDMSKYIQYF. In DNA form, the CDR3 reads TGTGCCAGCAGCTTAGATATGTCGAAATACATTCAGTACTTC.